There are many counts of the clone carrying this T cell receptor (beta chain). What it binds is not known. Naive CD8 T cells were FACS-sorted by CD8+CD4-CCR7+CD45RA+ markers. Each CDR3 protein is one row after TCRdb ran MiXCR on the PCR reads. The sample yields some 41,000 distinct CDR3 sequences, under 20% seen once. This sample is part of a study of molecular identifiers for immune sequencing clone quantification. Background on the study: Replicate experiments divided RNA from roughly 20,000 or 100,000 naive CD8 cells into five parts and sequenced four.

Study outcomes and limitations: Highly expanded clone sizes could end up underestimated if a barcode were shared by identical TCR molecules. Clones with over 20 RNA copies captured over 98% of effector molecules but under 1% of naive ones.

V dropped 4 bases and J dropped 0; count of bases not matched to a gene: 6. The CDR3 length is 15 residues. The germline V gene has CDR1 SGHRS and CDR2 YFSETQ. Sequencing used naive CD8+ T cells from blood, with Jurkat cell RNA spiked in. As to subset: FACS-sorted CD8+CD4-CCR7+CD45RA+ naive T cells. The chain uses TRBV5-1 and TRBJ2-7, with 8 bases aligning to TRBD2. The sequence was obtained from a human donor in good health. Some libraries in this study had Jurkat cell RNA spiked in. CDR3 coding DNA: TGCGCCAGCAGCCCCGGACTAGCCTTCTCCTACGAGCAGTACTTC. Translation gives CASSPGLAFSYEQYF. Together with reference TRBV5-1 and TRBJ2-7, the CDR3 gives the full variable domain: KAGVTQTPRYLIKTRGQQVTLSCSPISGHRSVSWYQQTPGQGLQFLFEYFSETQRNKGNFPGRFSGRQFSNSRSEMNVSTLELGDSALYLCASSPGLAFSYEQYFGPGTRLTVT.